The 16 T cell receptor beta chains in this list originate from one sample, sequenced in a study of Graves' ophthalmopathy and Graves' hyperthyroidism. CDR3 regions of TCR beta were amplified from RNA transcripts. HTBI-primed RT-PCR formed the first round, and a multiplex PCR formed the second. MiXCR was run by TCRdb on the multiplex PCR reads, yielding one entry per CDR3 protein. The data show approximately 160,000 distinct CDR3 sequences, with less than 45% seen just once and about 5.8% held by the top ten. Sequenced input: peripheral blood. The receptor source for this set is a woman aged 35 to 49 with Graves' ophthalmopathy.

The chain couples TRBV28 to TRBJ2-5; 12 positions match TRBD1. Trimming cost V 5 bases and J 5 bases; bases outside gene matches: 18. Germline V gives CDR1 MDHEN, CDR2 SYDVKM. The CDR3 is 19 residues long. CDR3 sequence reads: CASSPTIIPGQGAEETQYF. The CDR3 region has the DNA TGTGCCAGCAGTCCTACTATCATTCCGGGACAGGGGGCTGAGGAGACCCAGTACTTC.

This clonotype has a count of ten or more. The V call is TRBV24-1, the J call TRBJ1-2; D call uncertain. Germline V gene sequence: CDR1 KGHDR, CDR2 SFDVKD. CDR3 size: 14 residues. V dropped 7 bases and J dropped 4 bases, with 15 bases sitting between them. The CDR3 bases are TGTGCCACCAGCCGGGGAAACCAAGGCTATGGCTACACCTTC. Residues: CATSRGNQGYGYTF.

This clonotype was counted many times. CDR3 in DNA: TGCAGTGCTAGAGGGACAGGGTTTCGAGATACGCAGTATTTT. Its translation is CSARGTGFRDTQYF. The V gene is TRBV20-1, the J gene TRBJ2-3, with TRBD1 identical over 8 bases. The length of the CDR3 is 14 residues. V trimming: 1 base; J trimming: 5 bases; junction bases outside the gene matches: 5. CDR1 is DFQATT, CDR2 SNEGSKA, per germline (reference sequence).

The rearrangement joins TRBV11-2 to TRBJ2-7; perhaps TRBD1 as D (5 bases). V was cut by 3 bases and J by 1 base, with 16 bases left in between. From germline, CDR1 is SGHAT and CDR2 FQNNGV. This CDR3 is built from 16 residues. The CDR3 sequence: CASSFYGQGSSYEQYF. In DNA, the CDR3 is TGTGCCAGCAGCTTCTACGGCCAGGGTAGTTCCTACGAGCAGTACTTC.

J is TRBJ2-7 and V is TRBV28; 9 bases agree with TRBD1. The V and J ends lost 6 bases and 1 base, in that order; junction bases with no gene match: 7. Germline loops: CDR1 MDHEN, CDR2 SYDVKM. There are 15 residues in the CDR3. The CDR3 loop is CASSKQGARSYEQYF. CDR3 nucleotides: TGTGCCAGCAGCAAACAGGGGGCGAGGTCCTACGAGCAGTACTTC. The complete variable domain, with remaining parts taken from reference TRBV28 and TRBJ2-7, reads DVKVTQSSRYLVKRTGEKVFLECVQDMDHENMFWYRQDPGLGLRLIYFSYDVKMKEKGDIPEGYSVSREKKERFSLILESASTNQTSMYLCASSKQGARSYEQYFGPGTRLTVT.

Only one count was recorded for this clonotype. The gene calls are TRBV24-1 and TRBJ2-5, with TRBD2 as a possible D gene (6 bases). CDR3 length: 15 amino acids. Trimming shortened V by 4 bases and J by 3 bases, and 14 bases separated the two germline ends. Germline CDR1 is KGHDR and CDR2 is SFDVKD. CDR3 sequence: CATSDPTRGEETQYF. DNA of the CDR3: TGTGCCACCAGTGACCCGACTAGAGGGGAAGAGACCCAGTACTTC.

The rearrangement links TRBV29-1 to TRBJ1-2; D remains ambiguous. CDR1 and CDR2 from the germline V gene are SQVTM and ANQGSEA. V gave up 4 bases and J gave up 8 bases, with 14 bases separating them. The CDR3 extends over 12 amino acids. The CDR3 DNA follows: TGCAGCGTTGTCTATACCTTCGGAGGCTACACCTTC. This codes for CSVVYTFGGYTF.

The table lists this clonotype with many counts. This sequence joins TRBV12-3 or TRBV12-4 and TRBJ1-2; D call uncertain. This CDR3 has 15 amino acids. Trimming cost V 3 bases and J 8 bases, with 19 bases left between them. CDR3 loop: CASSFLTMDLRGYTF. The CDR3 bases are TGTGCCAGCAGTTTTCTTACCATGGATTTGAGGGGCTACACCTTC.

This clonotype came up many times. The chain is built from TRBV29-1 and TRBJ1-4; TRBD1 aligns across 10 bases. The germline V gene encodes CDR1 SQVTM and CDR2 ANQGSEA. The CDR3 sequence is 12 residues long. V was pared by 6 bases and J by 10 bases, with 5 bases of the junction left unmatched. CDR3 in DNA: TGCAGCGTCGGGACAGGGGCCGCAAAACTGTTTTTT. Translating it yields CSVGTGAAKLFF.

This clonotype has a single count. J is TRBJ2-5 and V is TRBV12-3 or TRBV12-4; unclear D gene. The CDR3 totals 15 residues. Trimming left V 6 bases short and J 3 bases short, with 17 bases between. CDR3 amino acids: CASSPLFRWEETQYF. The CDR3 coding sequence is TGTGCCAGCAGCCCTCTATTTCGGTGGGAAGAGACCCAGTACTTC.

This clonotype has a count of ten or more. V is TRBV6-5 and J is TRBJ1-3; 7 bases agree with TRBD1. This CDR3 spans 14 amino acids. Trimming removed 9 bases from V and 0 bases from J; junction bases left unmatched: 5. Germline assignment: CDR1 MNHEY and CDR2 SVGAGI. CDR3 coding DNA: TGTGCCAGTCGACAGGGACTCTCTGGAAACACCATATATTTT. It translates to CASRQGLSGNTIYF.

In this sample, this clonotype turned up many times. The chain is built from TRBV20-1 and TRBJ2-7, with a tentative D call TRBD2 (6 bases). Looked up from germline, CDR1 is DFQATT and CDR2 is SNEGSKA (reference sequence). This CDR3 has 15 residues. V was trimmed by 2 bases and J by 3 bases, leaving 17 bases between them. The CDR3 loop reads CSARNRGGKGYEQYF. CDR3 coding DNA: TGCAGTGCTAGAAATAGGGGCGGGAAGGGCTACGAGCAGTACTTC.

This clonotype appeared many times. The chain is built from TRBV11-2 and TRBJ2-5, with 13 bases aligning to TRBD2. Germline V gives CDR1 SGHAT, CDR2 FQNNGV. V dropped 3 bases and J dropped 3; count of bases not matched to a gene: 1. The CDR3 spans 15 residues. For the CDR3, the DNA is TGTGCCAGCAGCTTCACTAGCGGGGGGGAAGAGACCCAGTACTTC. Its translation: CASSFTSGGEETQYF. The full variable domain, rest sourced from reference TRBV11-2 and TRBJ2-5, is EAGVAQSPRYKIIEKRQSVAFWCNPISGHATLYWYQQILGQGPKLLIQFQNNGVVDDSQLPKDRFSAERLKGVDSTLKIQPAKLEDSAVYLCASSFTSGGEETQYFGPGTRLLVL.

A single count supports this clonotype. The rearrangement uses TRBV6-1 and TRBJ2-7; TRBD1 or TRBD2 may be the D gene (5 bases each). This CDR3 is 12 amino acids long. CDR1 is MNHNS and CDR2 is SASEGT in the germline V gene. The V end lost 10 bases, the J end lost 2 bases, and 12 bases lay between the germline ends. This CDR3 reads CATSRGTYEQYF. In DNA, the CDR3 is TGTGCCACCTCACGGGGCACCTACGAGCAGTACTTC.

This chain links TRBV12-3 or TRBV12-4 with TRBJ1-2; no definite D call. The ends were cut back, 2 bases at V and 2 bases at J, with 12 bases in the middle. The CDR3 is 15 amino acids. The CDR3: CASSLSPGQNYGYTF. The DNA for the CDR3 is TGTGCCAGCAGTTTATCCCCCGGGCAGAACTATGGCTACACCTTC.

This clonotype was observed many times. V gene TRBV28 combines with J gene TRBJ1-2; a weak D match, TRBD1 (5 bases). V gave up 3 bases and J gave up 7 bases, with 15 bases separating them. CDR3 length: 14 residues. Germline V lookup: CDR1 MDHEN, CDR2 SYDVKM. The CDR3 protein is CASSFQGEGGGYTF. Written as DNA, the CDR3 is TGTGCCAGCAGTTTCCAGGGAGAGGGCGGTGGCTACACCTTC.